These T cell receptor beta chains were read from a single sample in a study of shared clonotypes between healthy human individuals. Sequencing was performed with immunoSEQ multiplex PCR; in TCRdb, only in-frame clones are kept and a portion is missing. The table shows around 330,000 clones, with approximately 79% occurring only once. The sequenced material came from memory CD4+ T cells sorted from blood. The receptors originated from a man under 40 in good health. Each CDR3 is given with its conserved first and last residue. The D gene is left open where the match is weak. Only part of the rows carry a size: once, few, many, or a class if the clone is expanded.

size,J,D,V,DNA,CDR3
NA,TRBJ2-3,NA,TRBV28,TGTGCCAGCAGGACGGGCGGGACAGCCTACACAGATACGCAGTATTTT,CASRTGGTAYTDTQYF
once,TRBJ2-1,NA,TRBV9,TGTGCCAGCAGCCCGGGCTCCTACAATGAGCAGTTCTTC,CASSPGSYNEQFF
NA,TRBJ1-1,NA,TRBV7-9,TGTGCCAGCAGCTTAGTATACACTGAAGCTTTCTTT,CASSLVYTEAFF
NA,TRBJ2-1,NA,TRBV18,TGTGCCAGCTCACCACAGGGAGTCGACGATGAGCAGTTCTTC,CASSPQGVDDEQFF
NA,TRBJ2-6,TRBD1,TRBV4-3,TGCGCCAGCAGCCGGAAAGTAGGTGGCAGGGGGCGTGCTGGGGCCAACGTCCTGACTTTC,CASSRKVGGRGRAGANVLTF
NA,TRBJ2-3,NA,TRBV28,TGTGCCAGCAGTGGGGGAGTTTCTTATACAGATACGCAGTATTTT,CASSGGVSYTDTQYF
once,TRBJ2-3,NA,TRBV5-1,TGCGCCAGCAGCTTGCCGACAGATACGCAGTATTTT,CASSLPTDTQYF
NA,TRBJ2-7,NA,TRBV5-1,TGCGCCAGCAGCCAAGGGGGTGCGGATCCTACCTACGAGCAGTACTTC,CASSQGGADPTYEQYF
NA,TRBJ1-1,NA,TRBV6-4,TGTGCCAGCAGTGACTCGTGGGGGGACCATGAAGCTTTCTTT,CASSDSWGDHEAFF
few,TRBJ2-7,NA,TRBV10-1,TGCGCCAGCAGTGACGGTAGCGGAGCCTACGAGCAGTACTTC,CASSDGSGAYEQYF
NA,TRBJ2-2,TRBD1,TRBV7-8,TGTGCCAGCAGCTCGACGACAGGGGTCACCGGGGAGCTGTTTTTT,CASSSTTGVTGELFF
NA,TRBJ2-5,NA,TRBV2,TGTGCCAGCAGTGAAATCCGGGAAGAGACCCAGTACTTC,CASSEIREETQYF
NA,TRBJ2-1,NA,TRBV6-5,TGTGCCAGCAGCCAGAATGAGAATGAGCAGTTCTTC,CASSQNENEQFF
NA,TRBJ1-1,NA,TRBV29-1,TGCAGCGTTGCACCCGGGGTAGTCGGCACTGAAGCTTTCTTT,CSVAPGVVGTEAFF
NA,TRBJ2-3,NA,TRBV7-3,TGTGCCAGCAGCTTAACGTACACAGATACGCAGTATTTT,CASSLTYTDTQYF
many,TRBJ2-7,TRBD2,TRBV5-4,TGTGCCAGCAGTCCGGGACTAGCGGGACAAAAGTTAGCGCAGTACTTC,CASSPGLAGQKLAQYF
NA,TRBJ2-7,TRBD2,TRBV7-2,TGTGCCAGCAGCTTAGCCCCCAGCGGGGGATACGAGCAGTACTTC,CASSLAPSGGYEQYF
NA,TRBJ1-5,NA,TRBV6-1,TGTGCCAGCAGTGATACGGGGTACTTTCAGCCCCAGCATTTT,CASSDTGYFQPQHF
few,TRBJ2-5,TRBD2,TRBV5-6,TGTGCCAGCAGCTTCAGACTAGCTGAAGAGACCCAGTACTTC,CASSFRLAEETQYF
once,TRBJ2-1,NA,TRBV4-1,TGCGCCAGCAGCCATCACACAGGGTCCCCAGACTACAATGAGCAGTTCTTC,CASSHHTGSPDYNEQFF
NA,TRBJ2-5,NA,TRBV7-6,TGTGCCAGCACCTCACGACTATTCCCTCAAGAGACCCAGTACTTC,CASTSRLFPQETQYF
few,TRBJ2-1,NA,TRBV7-6,TGTGCCAGCAGCACCCGACCGGACAATGAGCAGTTCTTC,CASSTRPDNEQFF
NA,TRBJ2-1,NA,TRBV7-3,TGTGCCAGCAGCTTAACCGCCCGGACTCTGAATGAGCAGTTCTTC,CASSLTARTLNEQFF
NA,TRBJ1-3,NA,TRBV30,TGTGCCTGGAGTGGAACACTCTCTGGAAACACCATATATTTT,CAWSGTLSGNTIYF
NA,TRBJ2-7,TRBD1,TRBV6-1,TGTGCCACCCCGGGACAGGGGGCCTACGAGCAGTACTTC,CATPGQGAYEQYF
NA,TRBJ2-1,TRBD1,TRBV11-3,TGTGCCAGCAGCTCCACCGGGACAGTCATCCACAATGAGCAGTTCTTC,CASSSTGTVIHNEQFF
NA,TRBJ2-5,NA,TRBV2,TGTGCCAGCACAACCAGCGGCGAGACCCAGTACTTC,CASTTSGETQYF
NA,TRBJ2-7,NA,TRBV5-4,TGTGCCAGCAGGGGGGACAACTCCTACGAGCAGTACTTC,CASRGDNSYEQYF
NA,TRBJ2-7,TRBD2,TRBV5-4,TGTGCCAGCAGGCCAGGCCTAGCGGGAGGGTACGAGCAGTACTTC,CASRPGLAGGYEQYF
NA,TRBJ2-7,TRBD1,TRBV2,TGTGCCAGCAGCTCCGGGACAGGGGGGACGGGAGCACCCTACGAGCAGTACTTC,CASSSGTGGTGAPYEQYF
NA,TRBJ2-3,TRBD1,TRBV11-2,TGTGCCAGCAGCTCATACAGGGGTCGGGCAGATACGCAGTATTTT,CASSSYRGRADTQYF
NA,TRBJ1-1,TRBD1,TRBV5-1,TGCGCCAGCAGCTGGAGACAGGGGGCTGGTTCTGAAGCTTTCTTT,CASSWRQGAGSEAFF
NA,TRBJ1-1,NA,TRBV19,TGTGCCAGTACCACAATGGGAGGTGGGAACACTGAAGCTTTCTTT,CASTTMGGGNTEAFF
once,TRBJ1-4,NA,TRBV28,TGTGCCAGCAGTTTATCGGGACCGATTAATGAAAAACTGTTTTTT,CASSLSGPINEKLFF
NA,TRBJ1-4,TRBD1,TRBV5-4,TGTGCCAGCAGCTCAACCGGGACAGTAAAAGAAAAACTGTTTTTT,CASSSTGTVKEKLFF
NA,TRBJ2-3,TRBD1,TRBV2,TGTGCCAGCGGGGTTCGGGCGCCGGGGGACAGGGGGCATGGGACAGATACGCAGTATTTT,CASGVRAPGDRGHGTDTQYF
NA,TRBJ2-5,NA,TRBV6-1,TGTGCCAGCAGTGAAGGGGGTGACGTACAAGAGACCCAGTACTTC,CASSEGGDVQETQYF
NA,TRBJ2-1,NA,TRBV25-1,TGTGCCAGCAGTCCCCCAGGGGACGTCTACAATGAGCAGTTCTTC,CASSPPGDVYNEQFF
NA,TRBJ1-1,NA,TRBV18,TGTGCCAGCTCACCATCCCCTGAGGTAGCGAGGACTGAAGCTTTCTTT,CASSPSPEVARTEAFF
few,TRBJ1-2,TRBD1,TRBV7-2,TGTGCCAGCAGCTTTACAGGGGGCTATGGCTACACCTTC,CASSFTGGYGYTF
NA,TRBJ1-2,TRBD1,TRBV11-1,TGTGCCAGCAGCTCCTTACAGGGGGCTATAGGCGGCTACACCTTC,CASSSLQGAIGGYTF
NA,TRBJ2-3,TRBD1,TRBV5-1,TGCGCCAGCAGCTTAAGAAAGGACAGGGGATCGCACATGGATACGCAGTATTTT,CASSLRKDRGSHMDTQYF
NA,TRBJ2-7,NA,TRBV7-9,TGTGCCAGCAGCCTAGGACAAGGCCCTAATCGGGAGCAGTACTTC,CASSLGQGPNREQYF
NA,TRBJ2-5,NA,TRBV2,TGTGCCAGCAGCCTCGACAGGAAGGAGACCCAGTACTTC,CASSLDRKETQYF
NA,TRBJ2-7,TRBD2,TRBV5-1,TGCGCCAGCAGCTTGTTCGGGACTAGCGGGGTCTCAACCTACGAGCAGTACTTC,CASSLFGTSGVSTYEQYF